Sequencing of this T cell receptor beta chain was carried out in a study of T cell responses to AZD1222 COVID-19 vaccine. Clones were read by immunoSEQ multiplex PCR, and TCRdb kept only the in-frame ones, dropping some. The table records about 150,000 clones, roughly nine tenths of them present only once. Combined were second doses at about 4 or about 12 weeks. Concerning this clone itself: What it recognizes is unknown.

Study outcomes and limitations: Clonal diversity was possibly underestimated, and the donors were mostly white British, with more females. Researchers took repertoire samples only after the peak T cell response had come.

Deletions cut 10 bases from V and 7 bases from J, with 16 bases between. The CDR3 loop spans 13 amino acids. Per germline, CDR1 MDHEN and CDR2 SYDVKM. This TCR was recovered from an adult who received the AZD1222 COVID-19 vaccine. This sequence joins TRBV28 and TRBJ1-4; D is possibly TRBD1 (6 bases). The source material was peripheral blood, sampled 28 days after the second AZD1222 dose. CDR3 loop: CATKGGGGEKLFF. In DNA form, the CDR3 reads TGTGCCACCAAGGGGGGGGGAGGTGAAAAACTGTTTTTT.